A single sample is the source of the 20 T cell receptor beta chains below, sequenced in a study of OX40 agonist ivuxolimab in advanced cancers. Repertoires were generated with immunoSEQ multiplex PCR, while TCRdb's copy carries only in-frame clones and drops some. The sample has over 60,000 clones, less than 90% seen once; the top ten hold over 2%. This specimen was CD4+ or CD8+ T cells sorted from blood, taken in a trial of the OX40 agonist ivuxolimab. The receptors were sampled from an adult with an advanced solid tumor such as melanoma, head and neck, liver or kidney cancer.

This clone was found a few times. The rearrangement links TRBV6-5 to TRBJ2-5, with D possibly being TRBD1 (6 bases). Germline V gene data show CDR1 as MNHEY and CDR2 as SVGAGI. The CDR3 is 15 amino acids. V dropped 6 bases and J dropped 5 bases, with 19 bases sitting between them. CDR3 sequence (DNA): TGTGCCAGCAGCGGTACTTGGGGGCGGCGGGAGACCCAGTACTTC. This sequence encodes CASSGTWGRRETQYF.

The J gene is TRBJ2-3, the V gene TRBV5-1; unclear D gene. The V and J ends lost 2 bases and 3 bases respectively, with 13 bases between them. There are 15 residues in the CDR3. Per the germline V gene, CDR1 is SGHRS and CDR2 is YFSETQ. This chain's CDR3 is CASSFGRGGTDTQYF. The CDR3 bases are TGCGCCAGCAGCTTCGGACGTGGTGGAACAGATACGCAGTATTTT.

The J gene is TRBJ1-2, the V gene TRBV27; 8 positions match TRBD1. The CDR3 runs to 15 residues. Germline V gene lookup returns CDR1 MNHEY and CDR2 SMNVEV (reference sequence). V shed 3 bases, J shed 7 bases, and the junction held 10 bases outside the gene matches. The CDR3 nucleotides read TGTGCCAGCAGTTTGGAGGGCAGGGGGCGGGGTGGCTACACCTTC. This translates into CASSLEGRGRGGYTF.

This clone was counted between two and nine times. The J gene is TRBJ1-1, the V gene TRBV11-2; TRBD1 might be the D (5 bases). This CDR3 is built from 15 residues. CDR1 and CDR2 (germline): SGHAT, FQNNGV. V lost 2 bases, J lost 5 bases, and 15 bases lay in between. CDR3 sequence (DNA): TGTGCCAGCAGCTTACAGGTCCAGGGTTGGACTGAAGCTTTCTTT. Translation: CASSLQVQGWTEAFF.

This chain connects TRBV4-1 to TRBJ2-3; 10 bases line up with TRBD2. The germline V gene has CDR1 MGHRA and CDR2 YSYEKL. The ends lost 4 bases at V and 1 base at J; junction bases unmatched: 8. The CDR3 length is 17 residues. The CDR3 nucleotides read TGCGCCAGCAGCCCCAAAATAACTAGCGGGGGCACAGATACGCAGTATTTT. The encoded protein is CASSPKITSGGTDTQYF.

The V and J genes are TRBV2 and TRBJ2-5; D may be TRBD1 (5 bases). Trimming took off 4 bases at V and 1 base at J, with 10 bases between the two ends. Germline V gene lookup returns CDR1 SNHLY and CDR2 FYNNEI. The CDR3 length is 14 residues. CDR3 amino acids: CASSAETVQETQYF. Here the CDR3 DNA reads TGTGCCAGCAGTGCGGAGACAGTCCAAGAGACCCAGTACTTC.

The chain combines TRBV2 with TRBJ1-2; tentatively, D is TRBD1 (6 bases). Between the trimmed V and J ends, which lost 8 bases and 4 bases, there was a span of 17 bases. The V gene's germline CDR1 is SNHLY and CDR2 FYNNEI. The CDR3 is 14 residues long. The CDR3 sequence is CASRKTGTIYGYTF. Here the CDR3 DNA reads TGTGCCAGCCGTAAAACCGGGACAATCTATGGCTACACCTTC. Full variable domain (outside the CDR3, taken from reference TRBV2 and TRBJ1-2): EPEVTQTPSHQVTQMGQEVILRCVPISNHLYFYWYRQILGQKVEFLVSFYNNEISEKSEIFDDQFSVERPDGSNFTLKIRSTKLEDSAMYFCASRKTGTIYGYTFGSGTRLTVV.

The chain uses TRBV27 and TRBJ2-5; unclear D gene. V lost 1 base, J lost 5 bases, and 14 bases lay in between. CDR1 is MNHEY and CDR2 is SMNVEV in the germline V gene (reference sequence). The CDR3 consists of 15 residues. CDR3: CASSLYRGVKETQYF. The DNA for the CDR3 is TGTGCCAGCAGTTTATACCGTGGAGTGAAGGAGACCCAGTACTTC.

This clone is deemed medium-sized. This chain uses TRBV11-3 with TRBJ2-7; 8 nucleotides line up with TRBD1. CDR1 and CDR2 (germline): SGHNT, YENEEA. Trimming took 4 bases from V and 7 from J; bases not matched to a gene: 3. There are 12 residues in the CDR3. The CDR3 region has the DNA TGTGCCAGCAGCTCAGGGGACAGGGAGCAGTACTTC. Residues: CASSSGDREQYF.

This clone was found a few times. This chain links TRBV9 with TRBJ2-1, with 8 bases identical to TRBD2. Germline V gene sequence: CDR1 SGDLS, CDR2 YYNGEE. This CDR3 is 15 amino acids long. The V segment lost 5 bases and the J segment 6 bases; nucleotides outside the gene matches: 10. CDR3 nucleotide sequence: TGTGCCAGCAGTACTGGGACTAGGAGATCCAATGAGCAGTTCTTC. This translates into CASSTGTRRSNEQFF. The variable domain in full, with the rest retrieved from reference TRBV9 and TRBJ2-1, is DSGVTQTPKHLITATGQRVTLRCSPRSGDLSVYWYQQSLDQGLQFLIQYYNGEERAKGNILERFSAQQFPDLHSELNLSSLELGDSALYFCASSTGTRRSNEQFFGPGTRLTVL.

The chain has TRBV14 and TRBJ2-5; 10 positions agree with TRBD1. The tail of the sequence fits TRBJ2-7 better, so the J call may be wrong. The CDR3 consists of 16 residues. Germline-derived CDR1 and CDR2 are SGHDN and FVKESK. The CDR3 reads CASSRRSGQGSYEQYF. CDR3 sequence (DNA): TGTGCCAGCAGCAGGAGGTCGGGACAGGGGTCCTACGAGCAGTACTTC.

This chain connects TRBV19 to TRBJ2-2; D uncertain. The V gene's germline CDR1 is LNHDA and CDR2 SQIVND (reference sequence). The CDR3 sequence is 13 residues long. Deletions cut 3 bases from V and 4 bases from J, with 6 bases between. The CDR3 DNA sequence: TGTGCCAGTAGTATGGTCGGCACCGGGGAGCTGTTTTTT. Residues: CASSMVGTGELFF.

In this sample, this clone turned up a few times. The CDR3 DNA reads TGTGCCAGCAGCTGGGGACAAGAGGGCTATGGCTACACCTTC. Its translation is CASSWGQEGYGYTF. J is TRBJ1-2 and V is TRBV5-4, with a weak D call TRBD1 (6 bases). Germline V gene data show CDR1 as SGHNT and CDR2 as YYREEE (reference sequence). The CDR3 is 14 residues long. Trimming took 3 bases from V and 4 from J, leaving 13 bases between them. Full variable domain (rest looked up from reference TRBV5-4 and TRBJ1-2): ETGVTQSPTHLIKTRGQQVTLRCSSQSGHNTVSWYQQALGQGPQFIFQYYREEENGRGNFPPRFSGLQFPNYSSELNVNALELDDSALYLCASSWGQEGYGYTFGSGTRLTVV.

The rearrangement uses TRBV21-1 and TRBJ1-4; TRBD1 is the table's D call and was not checked against the DNA. TRBV21-1 is termed a pseudogene. This CDR3 contains 17 residues. Here the CDR3 reads CAVGGTGDSPTNEKLFF. The CDR3 DNA is TGTGCCGTTGGGGGGACAGGCGACTCCCCAACTAATGAAAAACTGTTTTTT.

The chain couples TRBV5-1 to TRBJ2-1; 10 bases line up with TRBD1. The CDR3 contains 13 residues. Germline V gene data show CDR1 as SGHRS and CDR2 as YFSETQ. The V gene end was trimmed by 0 bases and the J gene end by 9 bases; junction bases not matched to a gene: 0. The CDR3 spells CASSLGDRGEQFF. The CDR3 region has the DNA TGCGCCAGCAGCTTGGGGGACAGGGGTGAGCAGTTCTTC.

Sample share makes this clone medium-sized (0.01 to 0.1%). The genes are TRBV5-4 and TRBJ2-6, with 7 bases that match TRBD1. The CDR3 runs to 15 residues. J lost 2 bases, V lost 3 bases, and 2 bases had no gene match. Looked up from germline, CDR1 is SGHNT and CDR2 is YYREEE (reference sequence). CDR3 DNA: TGTGCCAGCAGCTCGGGACAGCCTGGGGCCAACGTCCTGACTTTC. Translation: CASSSGQPGANVLTF. Looking up the rest from reference TRBV5-4 and TRBJ2-6 gives the full variable domain: ETGVTQSPTHLIKTRGQQVTLRCSSQSGHNTVSWYQQALGQGPQFIFQYYREEENGRGNFPPRFSGLQFPNYSSELNVNALELDDSALYLCASSSGQPGANVLTFGAGSRLTVL.

The chain joins TRBV7-2 to TRBJ2-5, with 10 bases matching TRBD1. V trimming: 5 bases; J trimming: 5 bases; junction bases outside the gene matches: 2. This CDR3 comprises 13 residues. Germline V gene data show CDR1 as SGHTA and CDR2 as FQGNSA. CDR3 DNA sequence: TGTGCCAGCAGCGTGGACAGGGGGGAGACCCAGTACTTC. As protein: CASSVDRGETQYF.

The chain employs TRBV15 and TRBJ2-2; D remains unclear. V was cut by 1 base and J by 2 bases, with 14 bases left in between. The CDR3 has 17 amino acids. The germline gives CDR1 LNHNV, CDR2 YYDKDF (reference sequence). This CDR3 reads CATSRVKGSLNTGELFF. CDR3 bases: TGTGCCACCAGCAGAGTAAAGGGTAGCCTTAACACCGGGGAGCTGTTTTTT.

The chain carries TRBV30 and TRBJ2-3, with 11 bases matching TRBD2. The germline V gene has CDR1 GTSNPN and CDR2 SVGIG (reference sequence). There are 16 residues in the CDR3. V shed 3 bases and J 0 bases; nucleotides not matched to a gene: 5. CDR3 nucleotides: TGTGCCTGGAGCCAAGGACTAGCGGGTAGCACAGATACGCAGTATTTT. Amino acid sequence: CAWSQGLAGSTDTQYF.

The CDR3 DNA reads TGTGCCAGCAGCTTAGAGGACAGGGCAGAGACCCAGTACTTC. Its translation is CASSLEDRAETQYF. This chain uses TRBV7-2 with TRBJ2-5; 8 positions agree with TRBD1. V was clipped by 1 base and J by 4 bases; unmatched bases: 2. Per germline, CDR1 SGHTA and CDR2 FQGNSA. The CDR3 has 14 amino acids.